This record covers a single T cell receptor beta chain. This specimen belongs to a study of cytomegalovirus exposure and HLA in healthy donors. Profiling relied on immunoSEQ multiplex PCR, and the TCRdb table lists in-frame clones only, not all of them. Counted here are about 150,000 clones, approximately 91% occurring once; the ten biggest clones make up 2.5% to 4%. This CDR3 spans 13 amino acids. Germline CDR1 is SGHRS and CDR2 is YFSETQ. The germline V and J ends were trimmed by 5 bases and 5 bases, with 13 bases remaining between them. The genes are TRBV5-1 and TRBJ2-5; TRBD2 might be the D (5 bases). This clonotype was sampled from a woman aged 18-29 years in good health and CMV-seropositive. The sequencing sample was made of PBMCs. This CDR3 is CASRLGGGETQYF. The CDR3, as DNA: TGCGCCAGCAGACTCGGAGGCGGGGAGACCCAGTACTTC.